This T cell receptor (beta chain) comes out of a study of cytomegalovirus exposure and HLA in healthy donors. A word on this clone: Its antigen is still unknown.

In nominal health when sampled, donors likely had unrecorded immune exposures nonetheless. Overall study findings and caveats: For most subjects, TCR beta sequences were reported to predict HLA-A and HLA-B alleles with accuracy. Later analysis associated a missense DCLRE1C variant with TCR beta V- and J-gene trimming.

Trimming left V 0 bases short and J 8 bases short, with 14 bases between. This CDR3 region has 15 residues. The germline gives CDR1 LGHNA, CDR2 YNFKEQ. The PCR ran on 60 Vbeta and 13 Jbeta primers. Assay: immunoSEQ multiplex PCR; the TCRdb copy retains only in-frame clones and omits some. The sample lists about 170,000 clones; roughly 84% were seen once. The gene calls are TRBV4-2 and TRBJ1-3; perhaps TRBD1 as D (5 bases). The source is a male donor in good health and CMV-seronegative. The specimen sequenced was PBMCs. The CDR3 nucleotides are TGTGCCAGCAGCCAAGAGGGCAGGGAAGGGGACACCATATATTTT. Translated: CASSQEGREGDTIYF.